This is a list of T cell receptor beta chains from one sample in a study of blood T cell repertoires in COVID-19. Data came from immunoSEQ multiplex PCR; TCRdb stores just in-frame clones and leaves some out. The sample has about 370,000 clones, around 90% seen once. Sequencing was done on a sample of peripheral blood. Every receptor here comes from a woman aged 25 to 45 with COVID-19, enrolled during active disease. The CDR3 runs from the conserved cysteine through the conserved F or W. A D gene is named only where the DNA matches it firmly. The size entry is marked missing in some rows and otherwise reads once, few, many or a size class.

V	D	size	J	DNA	CDR3
TRBV4-3	.	.	TRBJ1-1	TGCGCCAGCAGCCCAACAGGTCCGTGGGACACTGAAGCTTTCTTT	CASSPTGPWDTEAFF
TRBV12-3/TRBV12-4	.	.	TRBJ1-1	TGTGCCAGCAGTTTTTTCGTGAACACTGAAGCTTTCTTT	CASSFFVNTEAFF
TRBV6-6	.	.	TRBJ1-2	TGTGCCAGCAGCCCTACAGGGTCCCGTGGCTACACCTTC	CASSPTGSRGYTF
TRBV11-2	.	.	TRBJ2-1	TGTGCCAGCAGCTCAAGCAGGACTGGCAATGAGCAGTTCTTC	CASSSSRTGNEQFF
TRBV9	.	.	TRBJ1-6	TGTGCCAGCAGCTCCGACAGGAGTAATTCACCCCTCCACTTT	CASSSDRSNSPLHF
TRBV7-8	.	.	TRBJ2-7	TGTGCCAGCAGCTTAGCGCGGGGGCTGAACTACGAGCAGTACTTC	CASSLARGLNYEQYF
TRBV2	.	.	TRBJ1-3	TGTGCCAGCAGTGTAGGAAACACCATATATTTT	CASSVGNTIYF
TRBV27	.	.	TRBJ2-1	TGTGCCAGCAGTTTGGCGGTTAGCTCCTACAATGAGCAGTTCTTC	CASSLAVSSYNEQFF
TRBV2	TRBD1	once	TRBJ1-1	TGTGCCAGCAGCCACGACAGGGACCCTGAAGCTTTCTTT	CASSHDRDPEAFF
TRBV12-3/TRBV12-4	.	.	TRBJ1-1	TGTGCCAGCAGTTTATGGGCGAACACTGAAGCTTTCTTT	CASSLWANTEAFF
TRBV4-1	TRBD1	.	TRBJ2-7	TGCGCCAGCAGCCAAGGACCGGGACAGGGATCCTACGAGCAGTACTTC	CASSQGPGQGSYEQYF
TRBV7-9	.	.	TRBJ2-1	TGTGCCAGCAGCCCTATACCCGGGACAACGGGGTGGCATGAGCAGTTCTTC	CASSPIPGTTGWHEQFF
TRBV11-2	TRBD2	.	TRBJ2-1	TGTGCCAGCAGCTGGACTAGCTACAATGAGCAGTTCTTC	CASSWTSYNEQFF
TRBV6-5	.	.	TRBJ2-3	TGTGCCAGCAGTTACTCTGACGGCGGGGACACAGATACGCAGTATTTT	CASSYSDGGDTDTQYF
TRBV5-1	TRBD1	.	TRBJ1-3	TGCGCCAGCAGAAGGACAGGGGAGCATGGAAACACCATATATTTT	CASRRTGEHGNTIYF
TRBV7-2	.	.	TRBJ2-1	TGTGCCAGCAGCTTTGTAGCGGAGCCGTACAATGAGCAGTTCTTC	CASSFVAEPYNEQFF
TRBV7-9	.	.	TRBJ2-7	TGTGCCAGCAGCTCACCAACAGGGAGCCCCTACGAGCAGTACTTC	CASSSPTGSPYEQYF
TRBV29-1	.	.	TRBJ1-1	TGCAGCGTTGAACGCGGCCTTGAAGCTTTCTTT	CSVERGLEAFF
TRBV2	TRBD1	.	TRBJ1-5	TGTGCCAGCAGTGAGGGAAGACAGGGGAATCAGCCCCAGCATTTT	CASSEGRQGNQPQHF
TRBV19	.	once	TRBJ1-2	TGTGCCAGTAGAAGGGGCGACTATGGCTACACCTTC	CASRRGDYGYTF
TRBV5-1	.	.	TRBJ1-2	TGCGCCAGCAGCTTGGGGAGCACCATTGGGGGCTACACCTTC	CASSLGSTIGGYTF
TRBV14	.	.	TRBJ2-3	TGTGCCAGCAGCCAAGATCGTGGCCAGACTAGCACAGATACGCAGTATTTT	CASSQDRGQTSTDTQYF
TRBV27	.	once	TRBJ1-2	TGTGCCAGCAGTAATTTGCAGGGAAGTGGCTACACCTTC	CASSNLQGSGYTF
TRBV27	.	few	TRBJ1-6	TGTGCCAGCTGGTCGGGTGTCGTAGCTCAGACCCTCCACTTT	CASWSGVVAQTLHF
TRBV5-6	TRBD1	.	TRBJ1-1	TGTGCCAGCAGCCCCGACAGGGGCACTGAAGCTTTCTTT	CASSPDRGTEAFF
TRBV7-9	.	.	TRBJ1-2	TGTGCCAGCAGCTCACGGACAGAGGGGGTCTGGGGCTACACCTTC	CASSSRTEGVWGYTF
TRBV28	TRBD2	.	TRBJ2-7	TGTGCCAGCAGTGAAGCATCCGGGACTAGCGTACCCTACGAGCAGTACTTC	CASSEASGTSVPYEQYF
TRBV6-5	.	.	TRBJ1-2	TGTGCCAGCAGTTACTGGCCAGGGTCGGGTGGCTACACCTTC	CASSYWPGSGGYTF
TRBV30	.	.	TRBJ2-2	TGTGCCTGGAAGGAGGGGACGAACACCGGGGAGCTGTTTTTT	CAWKEGTNTGELFF
TRBV5-8	.	.	TRBJ2-6	TGTGCCAGCAGCTTGGGCGGCTCTGGGGCCAACGTCCTGACTTTC	CASSLGGSGANVLTF
TRBV5-8	.	.	TRBJ2-7	TGTGCCAGCAGCTTGTACCTTGACAGCTCCTACGAGCAGTACTTC	CASSLYLDSSYEQYF
TRBV14	.	once	TRBJ2-3	TGTGCCAGCAGCCAGGTGGGGAGCTATACGCAGTATTTT	CASSQVGSYTQYF
TRBV9	.	.	TRBJ2-4	TGTGCCAGCAGCGAGCGACAGGTCGGCATTCAGTACTTC	CASSERQVGIQYF
TRBV11-3	TRBD2	.	TRBJ2-3	TGTGCCAGCAGCATACTAGCGGGAGGGCATGTGGATACGCAGTATTTT	CASSILAGGHVDTQYF
TRBV18	.	.	TRBJ2-5	TGTGCCAGCTCACCAGGGATCCCACAGGGAGAGACCCAGTACTTC	CASSPGIPQGETQYF